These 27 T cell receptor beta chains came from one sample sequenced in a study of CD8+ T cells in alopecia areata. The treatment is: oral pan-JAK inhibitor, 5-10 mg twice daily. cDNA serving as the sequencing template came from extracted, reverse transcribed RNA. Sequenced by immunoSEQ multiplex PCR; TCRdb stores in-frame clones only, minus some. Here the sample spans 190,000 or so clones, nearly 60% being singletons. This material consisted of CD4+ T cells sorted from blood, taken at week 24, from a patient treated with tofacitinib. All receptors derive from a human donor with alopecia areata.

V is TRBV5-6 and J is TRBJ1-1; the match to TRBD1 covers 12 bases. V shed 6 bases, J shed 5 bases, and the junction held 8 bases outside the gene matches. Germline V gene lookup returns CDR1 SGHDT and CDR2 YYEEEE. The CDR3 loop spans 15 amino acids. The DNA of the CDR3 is TGTGCCAGCACCGATCCGGGACAGGGGGCGACTGAAGCTTTCTTT. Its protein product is CASTDPGQGATEAFF.

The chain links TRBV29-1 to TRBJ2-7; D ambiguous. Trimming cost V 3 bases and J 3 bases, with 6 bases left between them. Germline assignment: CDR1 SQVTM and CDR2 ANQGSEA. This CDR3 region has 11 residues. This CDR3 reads CSVEIGYEQYF. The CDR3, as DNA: TGCAGCGTTGAGATTGGCTACGAGCAGTACTTC.

The CDR3 bases are TGTGCCAGCAGCTGGGAGGCCGTGAACACTGAAGCTTTCTTT. Amino acids: CASSWEAVNTEAFF. The chain uses TRBV5-4 and TRBJ1-1; D unresolved. The length of the CDR3 is 14 residues. Trimming left V 3 bases short and J 0 bases short, with 9 bases between. Germline-derived CDR1 and CDR2 are SGHNT and YYREEE (reference sequence).

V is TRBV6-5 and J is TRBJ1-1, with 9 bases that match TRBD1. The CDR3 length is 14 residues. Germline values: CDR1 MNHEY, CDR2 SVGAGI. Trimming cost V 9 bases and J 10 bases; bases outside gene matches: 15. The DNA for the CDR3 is TGTGCCAGTCAGCGTGCGCCGGGACAGGGTACAGCTTTCTTT. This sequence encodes CASQRAPGQGTAFF.

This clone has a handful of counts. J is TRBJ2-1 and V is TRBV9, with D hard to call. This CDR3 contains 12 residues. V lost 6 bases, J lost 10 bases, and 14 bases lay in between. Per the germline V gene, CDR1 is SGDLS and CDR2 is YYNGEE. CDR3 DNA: TGTGCCAGCATACTTGGAACGCACGAGCAGTTCTTC. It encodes CASILGTHEQFF.

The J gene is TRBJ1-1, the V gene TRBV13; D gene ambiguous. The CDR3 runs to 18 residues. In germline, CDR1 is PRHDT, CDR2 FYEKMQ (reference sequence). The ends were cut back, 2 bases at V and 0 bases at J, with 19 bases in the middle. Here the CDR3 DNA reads TGTGCCAGCAGCTTAACCCGGGGAGTCAACCCCATGAACACTGAAGCTTTCTTT. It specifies CASSLTRGVNPMNTEAFF. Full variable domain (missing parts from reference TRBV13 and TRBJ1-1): AAGVIQSPRHLIKEKRETATLKCYPIPRHDTVYWYQQGPGQDPQFLISFYEKMQSDKGSIPDRFSAQQFSDYHSELNMSSLELGDSALYFCASSLTRGVNPMNTEAFFGQGTRLTVV.

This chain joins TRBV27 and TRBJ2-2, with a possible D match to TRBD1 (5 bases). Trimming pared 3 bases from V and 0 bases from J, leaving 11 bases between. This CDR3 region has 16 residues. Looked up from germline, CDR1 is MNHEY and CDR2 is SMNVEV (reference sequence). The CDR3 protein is CASSLGQFANTGELFF. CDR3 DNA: TGTGCCAGCAGTTTGGGGCAGTTCGCGAACACCGGGGAGCTGTTTTTT.

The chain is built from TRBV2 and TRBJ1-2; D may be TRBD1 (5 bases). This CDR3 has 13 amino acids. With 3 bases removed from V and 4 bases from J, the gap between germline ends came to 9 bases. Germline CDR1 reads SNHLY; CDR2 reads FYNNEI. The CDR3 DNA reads TGTGCCAGCAGTGAGACAGAGAGCTATGGCTACACCTTC. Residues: CASSETESYGYTF.

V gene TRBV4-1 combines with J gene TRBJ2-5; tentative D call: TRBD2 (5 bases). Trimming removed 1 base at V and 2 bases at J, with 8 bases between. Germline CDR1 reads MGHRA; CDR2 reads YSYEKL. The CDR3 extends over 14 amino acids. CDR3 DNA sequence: TGCGCCAGCAGCCAAGGGACTCGGCAAGAGACCCAGTACTTC. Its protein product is CASSQGTRQETQYF.

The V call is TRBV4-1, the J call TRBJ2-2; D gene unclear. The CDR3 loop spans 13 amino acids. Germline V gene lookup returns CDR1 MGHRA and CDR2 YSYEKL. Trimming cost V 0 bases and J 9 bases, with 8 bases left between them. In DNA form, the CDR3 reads TGCGCCAGCAGCCAAGAAAGTTCGCGGGAGCTGTTTTTT. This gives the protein CASSQESSRELFF.

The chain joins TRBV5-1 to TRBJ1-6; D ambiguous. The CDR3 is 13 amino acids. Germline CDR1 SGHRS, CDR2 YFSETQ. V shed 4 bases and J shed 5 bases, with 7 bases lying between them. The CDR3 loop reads CASSPSDNSPLHF. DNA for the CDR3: TGCGCCAGCAGCCCCTCGGATAATTCACCCCTCCACTTT.

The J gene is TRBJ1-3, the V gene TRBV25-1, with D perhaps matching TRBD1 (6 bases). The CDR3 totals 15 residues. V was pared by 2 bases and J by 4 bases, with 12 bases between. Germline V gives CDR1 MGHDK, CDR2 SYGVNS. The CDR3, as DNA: TGTGCCAGCAGTGAAGCCGGGACAAGAGGAAACACCATATATTTT. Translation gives CASSEAGTRGNTIYF.

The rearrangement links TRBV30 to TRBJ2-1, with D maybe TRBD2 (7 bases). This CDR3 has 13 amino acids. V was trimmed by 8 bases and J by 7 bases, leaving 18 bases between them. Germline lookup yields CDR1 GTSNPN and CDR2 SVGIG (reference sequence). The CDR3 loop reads CARAEGGANEQFF. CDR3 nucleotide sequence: TGTGCCCGAGCTGAGGGGGGGGCGAATGAGCAGTTCTTC.

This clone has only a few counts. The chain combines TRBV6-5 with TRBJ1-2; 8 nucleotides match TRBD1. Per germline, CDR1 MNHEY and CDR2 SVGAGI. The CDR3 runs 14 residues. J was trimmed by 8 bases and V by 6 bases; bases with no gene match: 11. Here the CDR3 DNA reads TGTGCCAGCAGAACTACTCAGGGGGCGGACGGCTACACCTTC. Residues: CASRTTQGADGYTF.

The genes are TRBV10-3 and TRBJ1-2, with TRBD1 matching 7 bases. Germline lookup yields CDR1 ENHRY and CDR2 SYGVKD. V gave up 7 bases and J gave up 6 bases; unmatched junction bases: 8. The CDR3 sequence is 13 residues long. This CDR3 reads CAIKETGTDGYTF. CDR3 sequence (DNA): TGTGCCATCAAAGAGACAGGGACCGATGGCTACACCTTC.

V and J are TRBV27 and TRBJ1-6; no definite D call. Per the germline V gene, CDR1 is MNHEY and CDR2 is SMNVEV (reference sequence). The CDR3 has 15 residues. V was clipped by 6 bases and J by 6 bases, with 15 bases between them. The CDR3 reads CASRTRQGGNSPLHF. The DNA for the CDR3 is TGTGCCAGCAGGACCCGACAAGGTGGTAATTCACCCCTCCACTTT.

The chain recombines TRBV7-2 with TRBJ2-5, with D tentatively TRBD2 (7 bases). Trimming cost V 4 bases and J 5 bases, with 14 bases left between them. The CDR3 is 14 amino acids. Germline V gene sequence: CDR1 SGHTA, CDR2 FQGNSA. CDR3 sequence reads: CASSWAGRGETQYF. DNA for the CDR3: TGTGCCAGCAGCTGGGCAGGGAGGGGGGAGACCCAGTACTTC.

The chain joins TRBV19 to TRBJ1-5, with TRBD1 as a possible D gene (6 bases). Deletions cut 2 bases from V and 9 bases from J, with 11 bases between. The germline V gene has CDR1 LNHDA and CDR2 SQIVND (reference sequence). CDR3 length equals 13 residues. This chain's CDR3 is CASSIRGGGPQHF. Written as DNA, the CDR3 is TGTGCCAGTAGTATAAGGGGGGGAGGGCCCCAGCATTTT.

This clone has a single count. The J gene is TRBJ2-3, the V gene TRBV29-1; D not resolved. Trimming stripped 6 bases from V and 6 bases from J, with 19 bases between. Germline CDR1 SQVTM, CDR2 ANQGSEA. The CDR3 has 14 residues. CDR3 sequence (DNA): TGCAGCGTGCGCAAGGGAAGGTTATCCGATACGCAGTATTTT. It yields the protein CSVRKGRLSDTQYF.

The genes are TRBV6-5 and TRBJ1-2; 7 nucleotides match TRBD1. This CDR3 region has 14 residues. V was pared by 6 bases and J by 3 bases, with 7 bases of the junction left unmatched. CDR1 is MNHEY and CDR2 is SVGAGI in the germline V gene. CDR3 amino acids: CASSGTAEDYGYTF. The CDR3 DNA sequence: TGTGCCAGCAGCGGGACAGCGGAAGACTATGGCTACACCTTC.

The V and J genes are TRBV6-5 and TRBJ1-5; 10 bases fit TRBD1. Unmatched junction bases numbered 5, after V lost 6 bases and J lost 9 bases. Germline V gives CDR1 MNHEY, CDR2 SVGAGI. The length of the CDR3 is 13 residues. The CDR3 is CASSPDRGRPQHF. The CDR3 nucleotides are TGTGCCAGCAGCCCGGACAGGGGGAGGCCCCAGCATTTT.

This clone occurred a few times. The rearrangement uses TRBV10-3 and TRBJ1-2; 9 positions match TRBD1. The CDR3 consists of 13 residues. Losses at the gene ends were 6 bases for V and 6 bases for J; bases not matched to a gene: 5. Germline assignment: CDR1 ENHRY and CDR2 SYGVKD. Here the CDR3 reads CAIRETGGDGYTF. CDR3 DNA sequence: TGTGCCATCAGGGAGACAGGGGGTGATGGCTACACCTTC.

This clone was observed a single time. DNA for the CDR3: TGTGCCAGCAGCCCCGGGACAGGGGACACTGAAGCTTTCTTT. Amino acids: CASSPGTGDTEAFF. The rearrangement links TRBV11-3 to TRBJ1-1; 10 nucleotides agree with TRBD1. Germline trimming cut 5 bases from V and 3 bases from J; bases unmatched to any gene: 3. Per the germline V gene, CDR1 is SGHNT and CDR2 is YENEEA. The CDR3 runs 14 residues.

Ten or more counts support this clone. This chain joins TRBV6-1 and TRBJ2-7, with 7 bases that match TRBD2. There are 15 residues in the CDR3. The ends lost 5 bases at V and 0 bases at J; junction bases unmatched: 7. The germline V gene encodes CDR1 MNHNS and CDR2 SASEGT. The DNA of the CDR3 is TGTGCCAGCAGTTTTCGGCGCGGGGGCTCCTACGAGCAGTACTTC. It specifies CASSFRRGGSYEQYF.

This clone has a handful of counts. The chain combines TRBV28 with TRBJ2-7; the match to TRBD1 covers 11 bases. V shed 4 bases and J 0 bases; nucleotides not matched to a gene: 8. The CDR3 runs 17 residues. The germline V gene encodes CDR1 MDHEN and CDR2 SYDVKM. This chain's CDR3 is CASSSPGQGAGSYEQYF. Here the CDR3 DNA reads TGTGCCAGCAGTTCCCCCGGACAGGGGGCGGGCTCCTACGAGCAGTACTTC.

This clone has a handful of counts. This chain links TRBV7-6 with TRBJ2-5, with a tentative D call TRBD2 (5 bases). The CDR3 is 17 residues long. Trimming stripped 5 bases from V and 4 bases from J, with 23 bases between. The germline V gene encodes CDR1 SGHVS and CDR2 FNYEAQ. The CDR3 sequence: CASSPTSGRSLGETQYF. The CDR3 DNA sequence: TGTGCCAGCAGCCCAACAAGCGGTAGGAGCCTGGGAGAGACCCAGTACTTC.

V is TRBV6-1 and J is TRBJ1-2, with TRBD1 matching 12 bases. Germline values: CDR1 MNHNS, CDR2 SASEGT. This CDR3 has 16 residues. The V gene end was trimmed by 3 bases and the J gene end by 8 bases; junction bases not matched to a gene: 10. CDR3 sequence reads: CASSDRRGQGAKGYTF. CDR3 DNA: TGTGCCAGCAGTGATCGGCGGGGACAGGGGGCGAAGGGCTACACCTTC.